One and the same sample provided the 31 T cell receptor beta chains below, sequenced in a study of T-cell reconstitution after alpha-beta-depleted transplantation in children. Unique molecular identifiers were incorporated into the prepared TCRbeta library. In TCRdb, the PCR reads were re-called with MiXCR into one record per CDR3 protein. Of 450,000 to 500,000 distinct CDR3 sequences listed, under 15% were seen once; the top ten hold less than 6.5%. The source was PBMCs from the stem cell graft donor, collected from the stem cell graft. The receptors derive from a human donor who donated a stem cell graft to a child with combined immunodeficiency.

The CDR3 region has the DNA TGTGCCAGCAGTACTAGCGGAGCTCGCGGCGAGCAGTTCTTC. It translates to CASSTSGARGEQFF. The chain has TRBV6-5 and TRBJ2-1; 8 nucleotides match TRBD2. The ends lost 5 bases at V and 10 bases at J; junction bases unmatched: 10. CDR3 length equals 14 residues. CDR1 is MNHEY and CDR2 is SVGAGI in the germline V gene.

The chain has TRBV10-3 and TRBJ2-7; possibly TRBD2 for D (7 bases). Germline CDR1 is ENHRY and CDR2 is SYGVKD. The CDR3 contains 17 residues. Trimming removed 3 bases from V and 2 bases from J, with 20 bases in between. CDR3 nucleotide sequence: TGTGCCATCAGTGAAGGGGGAAGTAGCGGGTTTACCTACGAGCAGTACTTC. Translated: CAISEGGSSGFTYEQYF.

The chain is built from TRBV30 and TRBJ2-3, with 9 bases aligning to TRBD2. The length of the CDR3 is 14 residues. The germline V gene encodes CDR1 GTSNPN and CDR2 SVGIG (reference sequence). Trimming at V came to 8 bases and at J to 3 bases, leaving 9 bases not matched to a gene. CDR3 protein: CAITGTSLTDTQYF. The CDR3 DNA reads as TGTGCCATAACCGGGACTAGCTTAACAGATACGCAGTATTTT.

This clonotype was seen repeatedly, ten times or more. The chain combines TRBV20-1 with TRBJ2-3; 14 nucleotides line up with TRBD2. Looked up from germline, CDR1 is DFQATT and CDR2 is SNEGSKA (reference sequence). The J segment lost 5 bases and the V segment lost 1 base, leaving 5 bases of the junction unmatched. The CDR3 contains 16 residues. The CDR3 here is CSARAVGLAGGDTQYF. The CDR3 nucleotides read TGCAGTGCTAGAGCTGTCGGACTAGCGGGAGGAGATACGCAGTATTTT.

In this sample, this clonotype turned up many times. This rearrangement joins TRBV20-1 to TRBJ2-5; D remains unclear. The CDR3 covers 13 residues. The V gene lost 3 bases and the J gene lost 5 bases, with 13 bases spanning the gap. Germline lookup yields CDR1 DFQATT and CDR2 SNEGSKA (reference sequence). CDR3 amino acids: CSARSHGKETQYF. CDR3 bases: TGCAGTGCTAGGAGTCATGGCAAGGAGACCCAGTACTTC.

V usage is TRBV30 and J usage is TRBJ1-1; D remains unclear. The CDR3 loop spans 11 amino acids. The ends were cut back, 1 base at V and 4 bases at J, with 4 bases in the middle. The germline V gene encodes CDR1 GTSNPN and CDR2 SVGIG (reference sequence). This chain's CDR3 is CAWSASTEAFF. The CDR3 DNA reads as TGTGCCTGGAGTGCCTCCACTGAAGCTTTCTTT.

The chain couples TRBV12-3 or TRBV12-4 to TRBJ1-3, with 9 bases matching TRBD1. This CDR3 spans 18 amino acids. V was pared by 6 bases and J by 3 bases, with 15 bases of the junction left unmatched. The CDR3 DNA reads as TGTGCCAGCAGACACCCGGGACAGGGCCTGTCTCATGGAAACACCATATATTTT. This sequence encodes CASRHPGQGLSHGNTIYF.

Ten or more counts support this clonotype. V is TRBV6-1 and J is TRBJ2-6, with D unclear. Trimming stripped 1 base from V and 0 bases from J, with 4 bases between. The CDR3 runs 15 residues. Germline CDR1 MNHNS, CDR2 SASEGT. This CDR3 is CASSEGGSGANVLTF. CDR3 sequence (DNA): TGTGCCAGCAGTGAAGGGGGCTCTGGGGCCAACGTCCTGACTTTC.

This clonotype was counted at least ten times. V is TRBV10-2 and J is TRBJ1-4; TRBD1 is a possible D gene (5 bases). CDR1 WSHSY and CDR2 SAAADI come from the germline V gene. This CDR3 comprises 15 residues. Trimming removed 4 bases at V and 5 bases at J, with 14 bases between. CDR3 in amino acids: CASSVNRGLNEKLFF. The CDR3 DNA reads as TGCGCCAGCAGTGTGAATAGGGGACTGAATGAAAAACTGTTTTTT.

The CDR3 nucleotides read TGTGCCAGCAGCCAGTCGGGGGGTCGGCAAGAGACCCAGTACTTC. This encodes CASSQSGGRQETQYF. The chain carries TRBV7-8 and TRBJ2-5; TRBD2 aligns across 7 bases. V was clipped by 5 bases and J by 2 bases; unmatched bases: 8. The CDR3 contains 15 residues. Germline assignment: CDR1 SGHVS and CDR2 FQNEAQ.

This clonotype was found a few times. This chain joins TRBV5-1 and TRBJ2-3; D is possibly TRBD1 or TRBD2 (5 bases each). This CDR3 has 17 residues. Trimming stripped 1 base from V and 4 bases from J, with 19 bases between. The germline V gene has CDR1 SGHRS and CDR2 YFSETQ. The CDR3 here is CASSLSGPQGGSDTQYF. The CDR3 nucleotides are TGCGCCAGCAGCTTGAGCGGTCCTCAGGGCGGATCAGATACGCAGTATTTT.

The chain recombines TRBV7-9 with TRBJ2-1; D may match TRBD1 or TRBD2 (5 bases each). The germline V and J ends were trimmed by 8 bases and 4 bases, with 15 bases remaining between them. The germline gives CDR1 SEHNR, CDR2 FQNEAQ (reference sequence). The CDR3 consists of 14 residues. The CDR3: CASSGTFFYNEQFF. Written as DNA, the CDR3 is TGTGCCAGCTCCGGGACGTTTTTTTACAATGAGCAGTTCTTC. The whole variable domain, filled in from reference TRBV7-9 and TRBJ2-1, reads DTGVSQNPRHKITKRGQNVTFRCDPISEHNRLYWYRQTLGQGPEFLTYFQNEAQLEKSRLLSDRFSAERPKGSFSTLEIQRTEQGDSAMYLCASSGTFFYNEQFFGPGTRLTVL.

This clonotype was detected a few times. CDR3 coding DNA: TGTGCCACCGGGGGGGGCGGAGACAATGAGCAGTTCTTC. It is translated as CATGGGGDNEQFF. V gene TRBV24-1 combines with J gene TRBJ2-1; weak D call: TRBD2 (7 bases). The CDR3 loop spans 13 amino acids. The germline V and J ends were trimmed by 9 bases and 5 bases, with 13 bases remaining between them. Per the germline V gene, CDR1 is KGHDR and CDR2 is SFDVKD.

There are many counts of this clonotype. The chain joins TRBV4-3 to TRBJ2-5; D not resolved. V lost 0 bases, J lost 7 bases, and 9 bases lay in between. Germline lookup yields CDR1 LGHNA and CDR2 YSLEER. The CDR3 has 13 amino acids. Here the CDR3 DNA reads TGCGCCAGCAGCCAAGAGGGCGTAGGGACCCAGTACTTC. Translation gives CASSQEGVGTQYF.

In this sample, this clonotype turned up many times. V gene TRBV5-1 combines with J gene TRBJ2-5, with no clear D. Looked up from germline, CDR1 is SGHRS and CDR2 is YFSETQ. The CDR3 is made up of 15 amino acids. With 0 bases removed from V and 0 bases from J, the gap between germline ends came to 9 bases. The CDR3 DNA reads as TGCGCCAGCAGCTTGGTATCGGTGGACCAAGAGACCCAGTACTTC. Amino acids: CASSLVSVDQETQYF.

This clonotype was seen repeatedly, ten times or more. CDR3 protein: CASSSTGGGYGYTF. The CDR3 DNA follows: TGTGCCAGCAGTTCGACAGGGGGCGGATATGGCTACACCTTC. This chain connects TRBV6-2 or TRBV6-3 to TRBJ1-2, with TRBD1 matching 10 bases. V lost 4 bases to trimming and J lost 5 bases; unmatched junction nucleotides: 4. Germline loops: CDR1 MNHEY, CDR2 SVGEGT. The CDR3 sequence is 14 residues long.

The table lists this clonotype with many counts. The chain joins TRBV7-8 to TRBJ1-1, with D perhaps matching TRBD1 (6 bases). Trimming pared 6 bases from V and 5 bases from J, leaving 13 bases between. The CDR3 runs 13 residues. Germline V gene lookup returns CDR1 SGHVS and CDR2 FQNEAQ. CDR3 loop: CASRLERGTEAFF. CDR3 DNA sequence: TGTGCCAGCAGACTAGAGAGGGGGACTGAAGCTTTCTTT.

At least ten counts were recorded for this clonotype. CDR3 bases: TGCGCCAGCAGCTTGGCCGGGGGATCACCCCTCCACTTT. Protein sequence: CASSLAGGSPLHF. The chain employs TRBV5-1 and TRBJ1-6; D is possibly TRBD1 (5 bases). Between the trimmed V and J ends, which lost 0 bases and 10 bases, there was a span of 8 bases. The CDR3 contains 13 residues. Germline V CDR1 and CDR2: SGHRS, YFSETQ.

This clonotype came up many times. V usage is TRBV20-1 and J usage is TRBJ2-2; 7 nucleotides match TRBD2. There are 14 residues in the CDR3. Germline assignment: CDR1 DFQATT and CDR2 SNEGSKA (reference sequence). V shed 3 bases and J 5 bases; nucleotides not matched to a gene: 6. The CDR3 protein is CSARTQRETGELFF. CDR3 DNA sequence: TGCAGTGCTAGGACCCAGCGGGAAACCGGGGAGCTGTTTTTT.

The CDR3 bases are TGTGCCAGCAGTTTTGATCACGGGTCTGGGCGCGAGCAGTACTTC. This codes for CASSFDHGSGREQYF. This chain links TRBV6-2 or TRBV6-3 with TRBJ2-7, with D uncertain. V gave up 4 bases and J gave up 6 bases, with 19 bases separating them. In germline, CDR1 is MNHEY, CDR2 SVGEGT. This CDR3 region has 15 residues.

This clonotype was seen more than once but under ten times. The chain links TRBV6-2 or TRBV6-3 to TRBJ2-7; possibly TRBD2 for D (5 bases). Germline loops: CDR1 MNHEY, CDR2 SVGEGT. V dropped 2 bases and J dropped 3 bases, with 11 bases sitting between them. The CDR3 is 14 residues long. CDR3 sequence: CASSYQGLYYEQYF. CDR3 nucleotide sequence: TGTGCCAGCAGTTACCAAGGACTCTACTACGAGCAGTACTTC.

This clonotype was picked up a small number of times. The rearrangement links TRBV25-1 to TRBJ1-2; the D gene is possibly TRBD1 (5 bases). Germline V CDR1 and CDR2: MGHDK, SYGVNS. The CDR3 length is 15 residues. V was cut by 4 bases and J by 0 bases, with 12 bases left in between. This chain's CDR3 is CASSAGTAPNYGYTF. The CDR3, as DNA: TGTGCCAGCAGTGCAGGGACCGCACCTAACTATGGCTACACCTTC.

This clonotype has only a few counts. The chain recombines TRBV18 with TRBJ2-5; no firm D call. The ends were cut back, 0 bases at V and 2 bases at J, with 13 bases in the middle. The CDR3 covers 16 residues. Germline V gives CDR1 KGHSH, CDR2 LQKENI. CDR3 protein: CASSPPYSWQQETQYF. CDR3 bases: TGTGCCAGCTCACCACCTTACTCCTGGCAACAAGAGACCCAGTACTTC.

This clonotype has at least ten counts. J is TRBJ2-1 and V is TRBV6-4, with TRBD1 as a possible D gene (6 bases). Germline lookup yields CDR1 MRHNA and CDR2 SNTAGT. The germline V and J ends were trimmed by 5 bases and 6 bases, with 17 bases remaining between them. The CDR3 has 15 residues. CDR3 loop: CASSSQPGQGNEQFF. DNA of the CDR3: TGTGCCAGCAGTTCCCAACCGGGACAAGGCAATGAGCAGTTCTTC.

The chain is built from TRBV2 and TRBJ1-6; D remains unclear. Germline CDR1 SNHLY, CDR2 FYNNEI. Between the trimmed V and J ends, which lost 3 bases and 7 bases, there was a span of 13 bases. The CDR3 is 15 amino acids. The DNA of the CDR3 is TGTGCCAGCAGTGATGGCTTGGCTGCAAATTCACCCCTCCACTTT. Its protein product is CASSDGLAANSPLHF.

A single count supports this clonotype. CDR3 sequence reads: CASSVERGPRTDTQYF. In nucleotides, the CDR3 is TGTGCCAGCAGCGTAGAGCGGGGTCCGCGCACAGATACGCAGTATTTT. The V call is TRBV9, the J call TRBJ2-3; 7 positions match TRBD2. In germline, CDR1 is SGDLS, CDR2 YYNGEE. Trimming cost V 0 bases and J 1 base; bases outside gene matches: 5. The CDR3 is 16 amino acids.

V usage is TRBV7-9 and J usage is TRBJ1-1; 8 bases fit TRBD1. The CDR3 length is 15 residues. Germline V lookup: CDR1 SEHNR, CDR2 FQNEAQ (reference sequence). With 0 bases clipped from V and 4 bases from J, the junction kept 4 bases outside the gene matches. The CDR3 loop is CASSLAQGAGTEAFF. In nucleotides, the CDR3 is TGTGCCAGCAGCTTAGCCCAGGGGGCAGGCACTGAAGCTTTCTTT.

This clonotype came up a few times. The chain recombines TRBV24-1 with TRBJ1-2; D not resolved. Germline values: CDR1 KGHDR, CDR2 SFDVKD. There are 11 residues in the CDR3. V shed 5 bases and J shed 4 bases, with 4 bases lying between them. The CDR3 sequence is CATSAGYGYTF. CDR3 DNA sequence: TGTGCCACCAGTGCTGGCTATGGCTACACCTTC.

This clonotype was seen ten or more times. The chain carries TRBV7-2 and TRBJ2-2; 12 bases fit TRBD2. CDR1 is SGHTA and CDR2 is FQGNSA in the germline V gene. V trimming: 4 bases; J trimming: 4 bases; junction bases outside the gene matches: 4. This CDR3 comprises 16 residues. The CDR3 DNA follows: TGTGCCAGCAGCTGGTCGACTAGCGGGAGCACCGGGGAGCTGTTTTTT. It translates to CASSWSTSGSTGELFF.

The CDR3 protein is CASNLSGRGTDTQYF. In DNA form, the CDR3 reads TGTGCCAGCAACCTTAGCGGGAGGGGAACAGATACGCAGTATTTT. The V gene is TRBV12-3 or TRBV12-4, the J gene TRBJ2-3, with 11 positions matching TRBD2. The CDR3 has 15 amino acids. V was pared by 7 bases and J by 3 bases, with 6 bases of the junction left unmatched.

This clonotype was counted between two and nine times. Mismatch with germline at one junction end may stem from a read error. The chain links TRBV10-3 to TRBJ1-1, with D uncertain. The CDR3 covers 11 residues. CDR1 is ENHRY and CDR2 is SYGVKD in the germline V gene. The CDR3 DNA is TGTGCCATCAGTGTTAACATTGAAGCTTTCTTT. Translated: CAISVNIEAFF.